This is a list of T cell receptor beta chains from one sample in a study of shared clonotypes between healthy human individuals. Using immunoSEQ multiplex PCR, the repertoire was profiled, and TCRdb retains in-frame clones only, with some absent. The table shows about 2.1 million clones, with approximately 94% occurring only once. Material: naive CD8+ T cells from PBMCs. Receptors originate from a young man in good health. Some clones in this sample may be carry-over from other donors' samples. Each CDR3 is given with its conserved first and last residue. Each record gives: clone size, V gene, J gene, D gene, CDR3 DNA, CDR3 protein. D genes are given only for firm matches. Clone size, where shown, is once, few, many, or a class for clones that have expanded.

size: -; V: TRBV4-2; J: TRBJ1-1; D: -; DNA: TGTGCCAGCAGCCAAGATGGGAAAGTAGAAGCTTTCTTT; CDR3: CASSQDGKVEAFF
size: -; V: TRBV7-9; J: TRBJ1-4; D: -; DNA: TGTGCCAGCAGCTCATCCCGGGACCCTGAAAAACTGTTTTTT; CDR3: CASSSSRDPEKLFF
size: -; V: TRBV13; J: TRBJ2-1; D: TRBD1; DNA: TGTGCCAGCACCATAGGGGGCGGAGTTCTCCCACCATACAATGAGCAGTTCTTC; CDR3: CASTIGGGVLPPYNEQFF
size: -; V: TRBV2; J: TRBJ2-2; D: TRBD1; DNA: TGTGCCAGCCTAAACCGGGACAGGAACACCGGGGAGCTGTTTTTT; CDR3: CASLNRDRNTGELFF
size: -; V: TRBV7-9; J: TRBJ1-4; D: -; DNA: TGTGCCAGCAGCTTAGTCGGGGAGTTCAGTAATGAAAAACTGTTTTTT; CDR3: CASSLVGEFSNEKLFF
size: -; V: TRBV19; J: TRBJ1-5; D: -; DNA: TGTGCCAGTAGTATAGAAGTCAACGTCAATCAGCCCCAGCATTTT; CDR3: CASSIEVNVNQPQHF
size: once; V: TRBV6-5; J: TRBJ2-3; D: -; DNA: TGTGCCAGCAGTCGACAGTTCCTCACAGATACGCAGTATTTT; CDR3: CASSRQFLTDTQYF
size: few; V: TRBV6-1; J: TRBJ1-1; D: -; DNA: TGTGCCAGCATCCTGTTTGGCACTGAAGCTTTCTTT; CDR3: CASILFGTEAFF
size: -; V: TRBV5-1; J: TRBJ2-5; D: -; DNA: TGCGCCAGCAGCTTGAGTCGGGAGACCCAGTACTTC; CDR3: CASSLSRETQYF
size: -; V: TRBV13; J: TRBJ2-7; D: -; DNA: TGTGCCAGCAGCTTGGGCAGAACCTACGAGCAGTACTTC; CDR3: CASSLGRTYEQYF
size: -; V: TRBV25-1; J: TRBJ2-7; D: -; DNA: TGTGCCACCAATGGGGAGCGCTACGAGCAGTACTTC; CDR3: CATNGERYEQYF
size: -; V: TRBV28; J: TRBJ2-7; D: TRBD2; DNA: TGTGCCAGCAGACCCAGCGGGAGGATAGCTTTGGACGAGCAGTACTTC; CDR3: CASRPSGRIALDEQYF
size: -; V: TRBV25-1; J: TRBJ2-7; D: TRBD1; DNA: TGTGCCAGCAGACCGACAGGGGGCCCCCTCTACGAGCAGTACTTC; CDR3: CASRPTGGPLYEQYF
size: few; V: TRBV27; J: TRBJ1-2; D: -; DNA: TGTGCCAGTGCATCTAACTATGGCTACACCTTC; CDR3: CASASNYGYTF
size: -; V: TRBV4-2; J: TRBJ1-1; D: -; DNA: TGTGCCAGCAGCCCAAGCGAGTTAATAGCTTTCTTT; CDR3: CASSPSELIAFF